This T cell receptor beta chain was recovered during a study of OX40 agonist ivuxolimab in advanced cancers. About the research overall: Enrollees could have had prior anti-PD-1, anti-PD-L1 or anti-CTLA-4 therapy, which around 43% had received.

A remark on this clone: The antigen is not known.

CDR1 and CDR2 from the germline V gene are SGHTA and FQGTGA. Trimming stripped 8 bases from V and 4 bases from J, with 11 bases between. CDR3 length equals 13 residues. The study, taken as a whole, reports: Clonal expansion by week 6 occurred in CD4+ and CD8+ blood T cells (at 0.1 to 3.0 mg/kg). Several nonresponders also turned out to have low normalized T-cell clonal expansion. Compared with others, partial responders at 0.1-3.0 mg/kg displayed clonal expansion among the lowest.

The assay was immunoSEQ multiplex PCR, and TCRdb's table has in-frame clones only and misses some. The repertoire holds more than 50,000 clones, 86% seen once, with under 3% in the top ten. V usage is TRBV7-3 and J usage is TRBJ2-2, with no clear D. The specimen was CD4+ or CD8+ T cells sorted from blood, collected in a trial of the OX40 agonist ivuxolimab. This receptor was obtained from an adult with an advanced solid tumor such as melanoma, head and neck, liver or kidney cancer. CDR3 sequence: CASRLGSTGELFF. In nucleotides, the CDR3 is TGTGCCAGCCGCCTCGGGTCCACCGGGGAGCTGTTTTTT.